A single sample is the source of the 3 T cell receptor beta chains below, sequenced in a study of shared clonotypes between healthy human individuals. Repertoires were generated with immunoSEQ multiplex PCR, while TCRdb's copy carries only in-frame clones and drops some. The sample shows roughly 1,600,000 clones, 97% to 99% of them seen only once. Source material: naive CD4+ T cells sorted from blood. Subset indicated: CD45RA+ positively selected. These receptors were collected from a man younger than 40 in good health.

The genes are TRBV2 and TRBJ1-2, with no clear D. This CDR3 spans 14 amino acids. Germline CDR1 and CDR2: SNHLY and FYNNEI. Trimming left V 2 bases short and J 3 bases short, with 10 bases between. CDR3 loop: CASSELGWDYGYTF. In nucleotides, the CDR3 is TGTGCCAGCAGTGAATTGGGATGGGACTATGGCTACACCTTC.

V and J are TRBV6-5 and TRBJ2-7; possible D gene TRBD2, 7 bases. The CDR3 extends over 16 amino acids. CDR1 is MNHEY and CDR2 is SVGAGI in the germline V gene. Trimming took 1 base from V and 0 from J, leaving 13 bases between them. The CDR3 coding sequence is TGTGCCAGCAGTTACTACGCGAGGGGGGGCTCCTACGAGCAGTACTTC. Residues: CASSYYARGGSYEQYF.

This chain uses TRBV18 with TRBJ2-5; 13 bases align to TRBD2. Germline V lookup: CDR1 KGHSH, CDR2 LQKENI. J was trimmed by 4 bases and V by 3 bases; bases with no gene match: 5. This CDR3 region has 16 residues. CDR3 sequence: CASSPLLAGGSETQYF. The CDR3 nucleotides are TGTGCCAGCTCACCCTTACTAGCGGGAGGGTCAGAGACCCAGTACTTC.